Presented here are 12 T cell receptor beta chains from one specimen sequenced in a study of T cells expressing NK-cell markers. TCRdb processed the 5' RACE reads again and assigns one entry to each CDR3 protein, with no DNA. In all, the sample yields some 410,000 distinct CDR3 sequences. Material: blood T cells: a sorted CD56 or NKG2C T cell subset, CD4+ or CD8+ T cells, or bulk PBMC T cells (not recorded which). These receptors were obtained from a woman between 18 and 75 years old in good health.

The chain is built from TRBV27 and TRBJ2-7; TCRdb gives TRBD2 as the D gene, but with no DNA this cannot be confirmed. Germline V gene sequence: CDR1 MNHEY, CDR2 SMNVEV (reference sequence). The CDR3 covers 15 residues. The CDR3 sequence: CASSWRIGSSYEQYF.

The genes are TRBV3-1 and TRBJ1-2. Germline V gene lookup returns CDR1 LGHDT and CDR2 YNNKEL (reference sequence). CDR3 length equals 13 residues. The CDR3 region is CASSERVNYGYTF. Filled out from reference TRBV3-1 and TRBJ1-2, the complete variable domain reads DTAVSQTPKYLVTQMGNDKSIKCEQNLGHDTMYWYKQDSKKFLKIMFSYNNKELIINETVPNRFSPKSPDKAHLNLHINSLELGDSAVYFCASSERVNYGYTFGSGTRLTVV.

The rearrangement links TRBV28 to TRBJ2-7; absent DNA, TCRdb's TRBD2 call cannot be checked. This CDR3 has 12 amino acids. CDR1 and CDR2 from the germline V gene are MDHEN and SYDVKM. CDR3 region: CASLSGRYEQYF.

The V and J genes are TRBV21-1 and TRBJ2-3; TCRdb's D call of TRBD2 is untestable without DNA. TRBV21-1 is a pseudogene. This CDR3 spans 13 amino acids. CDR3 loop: CASSPRTGHTQYF.

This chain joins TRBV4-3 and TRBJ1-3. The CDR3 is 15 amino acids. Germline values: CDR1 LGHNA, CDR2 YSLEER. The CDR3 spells CASSLGQISGNTIYF.

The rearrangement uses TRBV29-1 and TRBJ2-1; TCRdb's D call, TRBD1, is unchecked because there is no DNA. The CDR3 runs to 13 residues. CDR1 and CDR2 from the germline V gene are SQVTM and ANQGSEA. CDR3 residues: CSVCFRVGNEQFF.

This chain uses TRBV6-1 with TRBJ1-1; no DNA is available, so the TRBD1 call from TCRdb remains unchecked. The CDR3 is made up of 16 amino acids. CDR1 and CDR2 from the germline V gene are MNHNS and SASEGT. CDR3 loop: CASSDIGESMWSEAFF.

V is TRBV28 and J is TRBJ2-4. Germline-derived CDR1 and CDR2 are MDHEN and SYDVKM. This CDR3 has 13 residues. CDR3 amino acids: CASSSLAKNIQYF.

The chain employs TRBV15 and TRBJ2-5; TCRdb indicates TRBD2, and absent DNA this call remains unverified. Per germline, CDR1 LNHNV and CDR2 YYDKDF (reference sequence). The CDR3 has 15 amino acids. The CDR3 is CATSRVIGEYETQYF. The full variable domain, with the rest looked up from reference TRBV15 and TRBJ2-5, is DAMVIQNPRYQVTQFGKPVTLSCSQTLNHNVMYWYQQKSSQAPKLLFHYYDKDFNNEADTPDNFQSRRPNTSFCFLDIRSPGLGDTAMYLCATSRVIGEYETQYFGPGTRLLVL.

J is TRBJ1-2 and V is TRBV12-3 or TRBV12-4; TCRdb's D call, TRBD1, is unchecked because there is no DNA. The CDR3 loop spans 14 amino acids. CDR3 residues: CASSFKGTGYGYTF.

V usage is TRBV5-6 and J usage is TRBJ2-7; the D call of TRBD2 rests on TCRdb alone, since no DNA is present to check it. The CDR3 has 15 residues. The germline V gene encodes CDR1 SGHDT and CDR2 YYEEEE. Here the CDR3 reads CASSSLAGGLGEQYF.

CDR3 amino acids: CASSSGLRSSYEQYF. This rearrangement joins TRBV7-8 to TRBJ2-7; TCRdb's D gene call, TRBD2, goes unchecked for lack of DNA. Germline CDR1 is SGHVS and CDR2 is FQNEAQ. CDR3 size: 15 residues. The full variable domain, in which reference TRBV7-8 and TRBJ2-7 provide the parts outside the CDR3, is GAGVSQSPRYKVAKRGQDVALRCDPISGHVSLFWYQQALGQGPEFLTYFQNEAQLDKSGLPSDRFFAERPEGSVSTLKIQRTQQEDSAVYLCASSSGLRSSYEQYFGPGTRLTVT.